This T cell receptor (beta chain) was sequenced during a study of blood T cell repertoires in COVID-19. Study at large: PBMCs, B-cell-depleted T cells, or T cells were the source of the cDNA or gDNA that made up the material.

Study members were between roughly 18 and 100 years old and lived in 25 or so US regions. Two negative PCRs, clearance, or symptom resolution had been documented for recovered Cohort 3 donors. Trimming removed 6 bases from V and 2 bases from J, with 15 bases in between. From germline, CDR1 is MNHNY and CDR2 SVGAGI (reference sequence). This CDR3 has 15 residues. In the authors' workflow: Amplified reference gene primers provided the basis for estimating nucleated cell counts. Profiling relied on immunoSEQ multiplex PCR, and the TCRdb table lists in-frame clones only, not all of them. V and J calls and clone size are those listed in that table; D and trimming were worked out from the DNA. The table lists about 130,000 clones, over 80% of them singletons.

The source is a man between 25 and 39 years old who had recovered from COVID-19. Sequences were obtained from PBMCs or T cells enriched from blood (not recorded which). The chain joins TRBV6-6 to TRBJ2-3; tentative D call: TRBD1 (6 bases). CDR3 loop: CASSSHQGITDTQYF. The DNA for the CDR3 is TGTGCCAGCAGCAGTCATCAGGGGATCACAGATACGCAGTATTTT.